These 5 T cell receptor beta chains originate from one sample sequenced in a study of shared clonotypes between healthy human individuals. CD8 cells classed as naive were CD45RO-negative and positively selected for CCR7, excluding terminally differentiated effector memory CD45RA+ cells. Clones were read by immunoSEQ multiplex PCR, and TCRdb kept only the in-frame ones, dropping some. The data contain about 2.1 million clones, about 92% of them singletons. The specimen was naive CD8+ T cells from PBMCs. The receptor source for this set is a man between 18 and 29 years old in good health. Some clones in this sample may be carry-over from other donors' samples.

This clone was detected once. V is TRBV4-3 and J is TRBJ2-1, with D tentatively TRBD2 (5 bases). The CDR3 runs 16 residues. Germline CDR1 reads LGHNA; CDR2 reads YSLEER. Trimming pared 3 bases from V and 0 bases from J, leaving 12 bases between. This CDR3 is CASSQETSFSYNEQFF. Written as DNA, the CDR3 is TGCGCCAGCAGCCAGGAAACTAGTTTCTCCTACAATGAGCAGTTCTTC.

V and J are TRBV28 and TRBJ2-3; 10 nucleotides align to TRBD2. V lost 5 bases to trimming and J lost 4 bases; unmatched junction nucleotides: 12. CDR3 length equals 17 residues. Germline V lookup: CDR1 MDHEN, CDR2 SYDVKM. The chain's CDR3 is CASSRPLLAGRADTQYF. In nucleotides, the CDR3 is TGTGCCAGCAGTCGCCCACTACTAGCGGGGAGAGCAGATACGCAGTATTTT.

The chain combines TRBV6-4 with TRBJ2-3; a possible D gene is TRBD2 (6 bases). The germline CDR1 and CDR2 sequences are MRHNA and SNTAGT. V lost 0 bases to trimming and J lost 3 bases, with 10 bases between them. The CDR3 covers 15 residues. The DNA for the CDR3 is TGTGCCAGCAGTGACTCAGGAGGGAGGACAGATACGCAGTATTTT. This translates into CASSDSGGRTDTQYF.

This clone has only one observation. The V gene is TRBV7-9, the J gene TRBJ2-2; 10 nucleotides match TRBD2. Germline loops: CDR1 SEHNR, CDR2 FQNEAQ (reference sequence). The CDR3 loop spans 16 amino acids. With 10 bases clipped from V and 8 bases from J, the junction kept 16 bases outside the gene matches. In nucleotides, the CDR3 is TGTGCCACCAGGACGGCTAGCGGGGGCGACGGAGGGGAGCTGTTTTTT. This gives the protein CATRTASGGDGGELFF.

The chain is built from TRBV6-1 and TRBJ2-7; the match to TRBD2 covers 7 bases. Germline V gene data show CDR1 as MNHNS and CDR2 as SASEGT. Trimming removed 2 bases from V and 5 bases from J; junction bases left unmatched: 9. The CDR3 spans 15 residues. The CDR3 sequence: CASSEIAGARHEQYF. In DNA, the CDR3 is TGTGCCAGCAGTGAAATTGCGGGAGCGCGCCACGAGCAGTACTTC.